This T cell receptor (beta chain) appears in the sequencing data of a study of PD-1 and CTLA-4 blockade in melanoma. The data were produced by immunoSEQ multiplex PCR, yet TCRdb's version contains in-frame clones alone and is incomplete. Of under 20,000 clones listed, about 73% are singletons. Sample: CD8+ T cells from peripheral blood, taken from a patient given anti-PD-1 treatment. This TCR came from a human donor with melanoma.

The CDR3 reads CASSPEGGSYEQYF. The DNA for the CDR3 is TGTGCCAGCAGCCCAGAGGGGGGCTCCTACGAGCAGTACTTC. This chain links TRBV9 with TRBJ2-7, with D perhaps assigned TRBD1 or TRBD2 (6 bases each). Per the germline V gene, CDR1 is SGDLS and CDR2 is YYNGEE. The V and J ends lost 4 bases and 0 bases respectively, with 11 bases between them. The CDR3 spans 14 residues.